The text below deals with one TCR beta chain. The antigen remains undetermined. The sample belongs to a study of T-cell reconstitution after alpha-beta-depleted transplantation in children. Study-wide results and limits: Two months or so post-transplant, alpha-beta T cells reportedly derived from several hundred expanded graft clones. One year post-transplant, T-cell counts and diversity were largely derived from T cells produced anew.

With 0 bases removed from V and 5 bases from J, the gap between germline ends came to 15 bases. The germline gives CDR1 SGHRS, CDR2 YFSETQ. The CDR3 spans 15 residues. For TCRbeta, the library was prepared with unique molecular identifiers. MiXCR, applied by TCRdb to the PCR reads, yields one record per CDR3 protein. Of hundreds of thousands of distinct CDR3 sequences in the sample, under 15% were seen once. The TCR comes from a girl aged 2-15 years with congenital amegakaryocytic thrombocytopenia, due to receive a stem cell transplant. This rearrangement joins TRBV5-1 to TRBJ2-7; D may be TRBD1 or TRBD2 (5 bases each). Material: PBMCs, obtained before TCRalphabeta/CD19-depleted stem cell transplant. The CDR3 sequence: CASSLVVGDHHEQYF. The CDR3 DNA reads TGCGCCAGCAGCTTGGTCGTAGGGGACCACCACGAGCAGTACTTC.